Here is one T cell receptor beta chain with its context. Clones were read by immunoSEQ multiplex PCR, and TCRdb kept only the in-frame ones, dropping some. The sample carries roughly 150,000 clones, 84% recorded once. This entry belongs to a study of blood T cell repertoires in COVID-19. Germline V lookup: CDR1 LGHNA, CDR2 YSLEER. This CDR3 contains 18 residues. The V end was cut by 0 bases, the J end by 0 bases, with 15 bases between. The chain employs TRBV4-3 and TRBJ1-5, with a weak D call TRBD1 (6 bases). This TCR derives from a man between 65 and 85 years old with active or convalescent COVID-19. Source material: peripheral blood. The DNA for the CDR3 is TGCGCCAGCAGCCAAGATTATGACAGGCTTTATAGCAATCAGCCCCAGCATTTT. Encoded protein: CASSQDYDRLYSNQPQHF.